This is a list of T cell receptor beta chains from one sample in a study of T cells in Graves' hyperthyroidism and ophthalmopathy. TCRdb redid the calling of the multiplex PCR reads with MiXCR, one entry per CDR3 protein. The sample includes approximately 400,000 distinct CDR3 sequences, approximately 14% of them seen just once. The sequenced sample consisted of blood. All receptors come from a woman aged 18 to 35 with Graves' hyperthyroidism. Each CDR3 is given with its conserved first and last residue. D genes are given only for firm matches. Clone sizes are given selectively: once, few, many, or a class where the clone is expanded.

v_call	j_call	clone_size	d_call	cdr3_aa	cdr3_nt
TRBV18	TRBJ2-3	many	-	CASSPTALGTDTQYF	TGTGCCAGCTCACCAACGGCACTAGGCACAGATACGCAGTATTTT
TRBV20-1	TRBJ2-5	many	-	CSARFRATRGGTQYF	TGCAGTGCTAGATTTCGGGCTACCCGTGGCGGGACCCAGTACTTC
TRBV4-3	TRBJ2-2	-	-	CASSQAGLSDTGELFF	TGCGCCAGCAGCCAAGCAGGGTTATCGGACACCGGGGAGCTGTTTTTT
TRBV7-9	TRBJ1-2	many	-	CASSSVTAGNYGYTF	TGTGCCAGCAGCTCAGTGACCGCCGGTAACTATGGCTACACCTTC
TRBV12-3/TRBV12-4	TRBJ2-1	few	TRBD1	CASSLFRGSYNEQFF	TGTGCCAGCAGTTTGTTCAGGGGGTCCTACAATGAGCAGTTCTTC
TRBV2	TRBJ2-7	-	-	CASSPDSRNEQYF	TGTGCCAGCAGCCCAGACTCTAGGAACGAGCAGTACTTC
TRBV9	TRBJ2-4	-	TRBD2	CASSVTSTSAKNIQYF	TGTGCCAGCAGCGTGACTAGCACTTCGGCCAAAAACATTCAGTACTTC
TRBV5-1	TRBJ2-5	-	-	CASAHTDFHQETQYF	TGCGCCAGCGCCCACACGGACTTCCATCAAGAGACCCAGTACTTC
TRBV7-9	TRBJ2-1	many	-	CASSERGRYEQFF	TGTGCCAGCAGTGAGAGGGGTCGGTATGAGCAGTTCTTC
TRBV6-6	TRBJ2-7	many	TRBD1	CASSYFGPGQGNEQYF	TGTGCCAGCAGTTACTTTGGGCCAGGACAGGGAAACGAGCAGTACTTC
TRBV10-3	TRBJ2-2	few	-	CAISVLTANTGELFF	TGTGCCATCAGTGTCCTGACAGCAAACACCGGGGAGCTGTTTTTT
TRBV19	TRBJ2-1	-	-	CASSIGGGWGNEQFF	TGTGCCAGTAGTATAGGAGGCGGGTGGGGAAATGAGCAGTTCTTC
TRBV6-1	TRBJ1-5	-	-	CASSETRAGPSNQPQHF	TGTGCCAGCAGTGAAACCCGGGCAGGGCCTAGCAATCAGCCCCAGCATTTT
TRBV6-1	TRBJ2-7	-	TRBD1	CASRDRGRYEQYF	TGTGCCAGCAGGGACAGGGGGAGATACGAGCAGTACTTC
TRBV4-2	TRBJ1-1	-	-	CASSQELQGITWGEAFF	TGTGCCAGCAGCCAAGAACTCCAGGGAATCACTTGGGGTGAAGCTTTCTTT
TRBV6-1	TRBJ2-7	-	TRBD2	CASSRRGVSYEQYF	TGTGCCAGCAGCAGACGGGGGGTCTCCTACGAGCAGTACTTC
TRBV7-2	TRBJ2-7	few	-	CASILRVPLEQYF	TGTGCCAGCATCTTACGAGTGCCGCTAGAGCAGTACTTC
TRBV5-1	TRBJ1-4	-	TRBD1	CASSSSTGGPNEKLFF	TGTGCCAGCAGCTCTTCCACAGGGGGCCCTAATGAAAAACTGTTTTTT
TRBV12-3/TRBV12-4	TRBJ2-2	many	TRBD1	CASNYQGAGTGELFF	TGTGCCAGCAACTACCAGGGGGCCGGAACCGGGGAGCTGTTTTTT
TRBV7-9	TRBJ2-3	few	TRBD2	CASSLYLAGGRNTQYF	TGTGCCAGCAGCTTATATCTGGCGGGAGGGAGGAATACGCAGTATTTT
TRBV10-3	TRBJ1-2	-	TRBD1	CAISERDSPSTF	TGTGCCATCAGTGAGAGGGACAGCCCTTCCACCTTC
TRBV6-1	TRBJ1-2	-	TRBD1	CASSARDRGVYGYTF	TGTGCCAGCAGTGCCAGGGACAGGGGAGTCTATGGCTACACCTTC
TRBV28	TRBJ1-2	few	TRBD1	CASSQDGQGGGYTF	TGTGCCAGCAGCCAAGACGGACAGGGGGGCGGCTACACCTTC
TRBV6-1	TRBJ1-3	few	-	CAARRGGNTIYF	TGTGCAGCCCGGAGGGGGGGAAACACCATATATTTT
TRBV28	TRBJ2-1	many	-	CASSSSGIPNEQFF	TGTGCCAGCAGTTCATCGGGGATACCGAATGAGCAGTTCTTC
TRBV18	TRBJ2-7	-	-	CASSPKQGNHEQYF	TGTGCCAGCTCGCCCAAACAGGGAAACCACGAGCAGTACTTC
TRBV6-1	TRBJ2-1	few	-	CASVWHNEQFF	TGTGCCAGCGTATGGCACAATGAGCAGTTCTTC
TRBV6-1	TRBJ2-1	many	TRBD2	CASFPGGLAGVRYNEQFF	TGTGCCAGCTTTCCTGGCGGACTAGCGGGAGTTAGGTACAATGAGCAGTTCTTC
TRBV27	TRBJ2-7	-	TRBD2	CASSPGTTGQYF	TGTGCCAGCAGCCCAGGGACTACGGGGCAGTACTTC
TRBV6-1	TRBJ2-2	few	-	CASRPMGSRNTGELFF	TGTGCCAGCCGTCCGATGGGGAGTCGGAACACCGGGGAGCTGTTTTTT
TRBV6-5	TRBJ2-2	many	-	CASSYGGLGTGELFF	TGTGCCAGCAGTTACGGGGGGCTGGGCACCGGGGAGCTGTTTTTT
TRBV6-1	TRBJ1-1	few	-	CASSPTTLTEAFF	TGTGCCAGCAGTCCTACGACACTCACTGAAGCTTTCTTT
TRBV10-3	TRBJ2-3	-	TRBD2	CAISESVRAGDVDTQYF	TGTGCCATCAGTGAGTCGGTGCGAGCGGGAGACGTAGATACGCAGTATTTT
TRBV7-2	TRBJ1-5	many	-	CASSPLPLGSQHF	TGTGCCAGCAGCCCCCTTCCCCTGGGGTCCCAGCATTTT
TRBV4-2	TRBJ1-1	few	TRBD1	CASSPIQGQPLNTEAFF	TGTGCCAGCAGCCCGATACAGGGGCAACCCCTGAACACTGAAGCTTTCTTT
TRBV20-1	TRBJ2-2	-	-	CSASGGRGNTGELFF	TGCAGTGCTAGTGGGGGGAGAGGAAACACCGGGGAGCTGTTTTTT
TRBV28	TRBJ2-3	many	TRBD2	CASSFTSGKVTDTQYF	TGTGCCAGCAGTTTCACCAGCGGGAAGGTAACAGATACGCAGTATTTT
TRBV24-1	TRBJ2-1	-	TRBD2	CATSPSGSHNEQFF	TGTGCCACCAGTCCTAGCGGGAGCCACAATGAGCAGTTCTTC
TRBV7-9	TRBJ2-7	few	-	CASSLGVRTYEQYF	TGTGCCAGCAGCCTGGGGGTTAGGACCTACGAGCAGTACTTC
TRBV12-3/TRBV12-4	TRBJ1-2	many	-	CASSALTGTFGGYTF	TGTGCCAGCAGTGCATTAACAGGGACGTTCGGCGGCTACACCTTC
TRBV5-1	TRBJ2-7	-	TRBD2	CASAPGLVSYEQYF	TGCGCCAGCGCTCCGGGACTAGTATCCTACGAGCAGTACTTC
TRBV20-1	TRBJ2-2	-	TRBD2	CSAKTSGRFNTGELFF	TGCAGTGCCAAGACTAGCGGGAGATTTAACACCGGGGAGCTGTTTTTT
TRBV28	TRBJ1-2	many	-	CASSLSIAGTRRGYTF	TGTGCCAGCAGTTTATCTATAGCCGGGACACGAAGAGGCTACACCTTC
TRBV4-3	TRBJ2-7	many	-	CASSPYRETYEQYF	TGCGCCAGCAGCCCATACCGGGAAACCTACGAGCAGTACTTC
TRBV4-2	TRBJ1-2	few	TRBD1	CASSPTDRDYYGYTF	TGTGCCAGCAGCCCAACGGACAGGGACTACTATGGCTACACCTTC
TRBV20-1	TRBJ1-2	many	-	CSAATGSYGYTF	TGCAGTGCGGCTACAGGGAGCTATGGCTACACCTTC
TRBV20-1	TRBJ1-2	many	-	CSAPHTNYGYTF	TGCAGTGCTCCACACACGAACTATGGCTACACCTTC
TRBV6-1	TRBJ2-7	many	TRBD1	CASSEYLGQGAYEQYF	TGTGCCAGCAGTGAATATTTGGGGCAGGGGGCGTACGAGCAGTACTTC
TRBV20-1	TRBJ2-5	many	TRBD1	CSAGGQGVQETQYF	TGCAGTGCTGGAGGACAGGGGGTGCAAGAGACCCAGTACTTC
TRBV5-1	TRBJ2-1	many	-	CASSLPGARYNEQFF	TGCGCCAGCAGCTTGCCAGGGGCGAGGTACAATGAGCAGTTCTTC
TRBV5-1	TRBJ2-2	few	-	CASSSPPGAGELFF	TGCGCCAGCAGCTCCCCCCCGGGTGCCGGGGAGCTGTTTTTT
TRBV2	TRBJ1-2	many	-	CASSERRSGILDGYTF	TGTGCCAGCAGTGAAAGGCGGTCCGGGATATTAGATGGCTACACCTTC